What follows are 10 T cell receptor beta chains derived from one specimen sequenced in a study of response to subunit inactivated influenza vaccine. TCRdb called the RT-PCR reads again in MiXCR, with one record for every CDR3 protein. The sample yields a few hundred thousand distinct CDR3 sequences, 9% to 15% seen once. This specimen consisted of non-naive T cells sorted from PBMCs, obtained 14 days before vaccination. These receptors came from a man aged 50 or older who received an inactivated influenza vaccine.

This clonotype was picked up a small number of times. This sequence joins TRBV27 and TRBJ2-7, with TRBD2 identical over 10 bases. V lost 8 bases and J lost 3; bases outside the gene matches: 4. CDR1 is MNHEY, CDR2 SMNVEV, per germline (reference sequence). CDR3 length equals 13 residues. For the CDR3, the DNA is TGTGCCAGCGGGCGGACTAGCGGCTACGAGCAGTACTTC. Protein: CASGRTSGYEQYF.

This chain joins TRBV10-3 and TRBJ1-5, with 8 bases identical to TRBD1. Trimming took 5 bases from V and 7 from J; bases not matched to a gene: 4. There are 13 residues in the CDR3. CDR1 and CDR2 (germline): ENHRY, SYGVKD. This CDR3 reads CAISPGGGQPQHF. DNA of the CDR3: TGTGCCATCAGTCCAGGGGGCGGGCAGCCCCAGCATTTT.

In its sample, this clonotype was seen many times. This rearrangement joins TRBV4-3 to TRBJ2-7; D perhaps matches TRBD1 (6 bases). Trimming removed 1 base from V and 0 bases from J, with 13 bases in between. This CDR3 is 16 amino acids long. Germline-derived CDR1 and CDR2 are LGHNA and YSLEER. The CDR3 nucleotides read TGCGCCAGCAGCCAAGGGATTACAGGGAACTCCTACGAGCAGTACTTC. Amino acid sequence: CASSQGITGNSYEQYF.

This rearrangement joins TRBV4-3 to TRBJ2-2; D gene unclear. The CDR3 contains 18 residues. The V end lost 0 bases, the J end lost 0 bases, and 14 bases lay between the germline ends. Germline V gene data show CDR1 as LGHNA and CDR2 as YSLEER. The CDR3 sequence is CASSQESAATSNTGELFF. The CDR3 DNA is TGCGCCAGCAGCCAAGAGTCGGCAGCTACTTCGAACACCGGGGAGCTGTTTTTT.

The V and J genes are TRBV11-2 and TRBJ1-1; TRBD1 matches 8 bases. J lost 4 bases, V lost 5 bases, and 9 bases had no gene match. Looked up from germline, CDR1 is SGHAT and CDR2 is FQNNGV. The CDR3 is 15 amino acids. In nucleotides, the CDR3 is TGTGCCAGCAGCATAACGGACAGGGCGAGCACTGAAGCTTTCTTT. Translated, it gives CASSITDRASTEAFF. Using reference TRBV11-2 and TRBJ1-1 for the parts outside the CDR3, the full variable domain is EAGVAQSPRYKIIEKRQSVAFWCNPISGHATLYWYQQILGQGPKLLIQFQNNGVVDDSQLPKDRFSAERLKGVDSTLKIQPAKLEDSAVYLCASSITDRASTEAFFGQGTRLTVV.

The chain couples TRBV10-3 to TRBJ2-2; D gene unclear. CDR1 is ENHRY, CDR2 SYGVKD, per germline. The CDR3 has 12 amino acids. Trimming cost V 1 base and J 10 bases, with 7 bases left between them. Written as DNA, the CDR3 is TGTGCCATCAGTGAGTTTCCCCCGGAGCTGTTTTTT. This sequence encodes CAISEFPPELFF.

This clonotype came up a few times. The genes are TRBV20-1 and TRBJ2-4; D is unclear. Germline CDR1 and CDR2: DFQATT and SNEGSKA (reference sequence). This CDR3 is built from 14 residues. V was cut by 6 bases and J by 0 bases, with 12 bases left in between. The CDR3 nucleotides read TGCAGTGCCCCCCACCACTTAGCCAAAAACATTCAGTACTTC. Its protein product is CSAPHHLAKNIQYF.

This clonotype turned up a few times. The V gene is TRBV27, the J gene TRBJ2-7; TRBD1 might be the D (6 bases). The germline V gene has CDR1 MNHEY and CDR2 SMNVEV (reference sequence). The V and J ends lost 5 bases and 3 bases respectively, with 17 bases between them. The CDR3 is made up of 15 amino acids. The CDR3 sequence is CASSKQGIEFYEQYF. The CDR3 DNA is TGTGCCAGCAGTAAACAGGGAATCGAATTCTACGAGCAGTACTTC.

The table lists this clonotype with many counts. This chain uses TRBV4-2 with TRBJ2-5; no clear D gene. V was clipped by 0 bases and J by 3 bases, with 8 bases between them. Germline V lookup: CDR1 LGHNA, CDR2 YNFKEQ. The CDR3 spans 14 residues. This CDR3 is CASSQDYQEETQYF. CDR3 DNA: TGTGCCAGCAGCCAAGATTACCAGGAAGAGACCCAGTACTTC.

The V gene is TRBV7-2, the J gene TRBJ1-6; D is ambiguous. Germline V gene data show CDR1 as SGHTA and CDR2 as FQGNSA. The CDR3 runs 13 residues. The V and J ends lost 1 base and 5 bases respectively, with 3 bases between them. The CDR3 DNA reads TGTGCCAGCAGCTTAGGCAATAATTCACCCCTCCACTTT. It encodes CASSLGNNSPLHF.